A selection of T cell receptor beta chains follows, all from one sample in a study of T cell changes during pregnancy in multiple sclerosis. Some clones are missing from TCRdb's copy, which holds only in-frame ones; the method was immunoSEQ multiplex PCR. The sample lists 70,000 to 85,000 clones, 90% to 95% occurring once. The input for sequencing was peripheral blood, taken before pregnancy. The source is a female donor with multiple sclerosis, enrolled in a pregnancy study. Each CDR3 is given with its conserved first and last residue. A D gene is named only where the DNA matches it firmly. Not all rows give a size; the values are once, few, many and, for expanded clones, a class.

v_gene,d_gene,abundance,j_gene,CDR3nt,CDR3aa
TRBV7-8,TRBD1,-,TRBJ2-3,TGTGCCAGCAGTTACCCCCGGGACAGGGGTCAGTCTAGCACAGATACGCAGTATTTT,CASSYPRDRGQSSTDTQYF
TRBV14,-,-,TRBJ1-2,TGTGCCAGCAGCCAAGGACAGAACTATGGCTACACCTTC,CASSQGQNYGYTF
TRBV9,-,-,TRBJ2-1,TGTGCCAGCAGCCAGGGGACCCGGAGCTCCTACAATGAGCAGTTCTTC,CASSQGTRSSYNEQFF
TRBV15,-,once,TRBJ1-1,TGTGCCACCAGCAGAGATTTAGGGGGCACTGAAGCTTTCTTT,CATSRDLGGTEAFF
TRBV5-1,-,-,TRBJ2-7,TGCGCCAGCAGCTTGGTCTCCACAGCAGTCCACGAGCAGTACTTC,CASSLVSTAVHEQYF
TRBV7-3,TRBD2,-,TRBJ2-3,TGTGCCAGCAGCGTAAGCGGGGGTACAGATACGCAGTATTTT,CASSVSGGTDTQYF
TRBV10-3,-,few,TRBJ2-2,TGTGCCATCGAGGGTGATTTCGCCGGGGAGCTGTTTTTT,CAIEGDFAGELFF
TRBV7-7,-,-,TRBJ1-1,TGTGCTAGCAGCAAAGCGGCTTACACTGAAGCTTTCTTT,CASSKAAYTEAFF
TRBV9,TRBD1,-,TRBJ2-1,TGTGCCAGCAGCGTAGACAGGGGCCGCAATGAGCAGTTCTTC,CASSVDRGRNEQFF
TRBV2,-,-,TRBJ1-5,TGTGCCAGCAGTGATGCGGGAAATCAGCCCCAGCATTTT,CASSDAGNQPQHF
TRBV19,-,-,TRBJ2-2,TGTGCCAGTAGTATAGCCCCAGGCAAAGGCACCGGGGAGCTGTTTTTT,CASSIAPGKGTGELFF
TRBV9,-,few,TRBJ1-1,TGTGCCAGCAGCGTAGTTTACGGGACTGGTGAAGCTTTCTTT,CASSVVYGTGEAFF
TRBV10-3,TRBD2,-,TRBJ2-1,TGTGCCATCACCTCTAGCGGGGGGGTTTTGGATGAGCAGTTCTTC,CAITSSGGVLDEQFF
TRBV2,TRBD1,once,TRBJ2-5,TGTGCCAGCAGTGAATGGGGACAGGGCGGGACCCAGTACTTC,CASSEWGQGGTQYF
TRBV6-1,TRBD1,-,TRBJ2-7,TGTGCCACGGGACAGGGGTTCCCCTACGAGCAGTACTTC,CATGQGFPYEQYF
TRBV5-6,-,-,TRBJ2-3,TGTGCCAGCAACCAGGCCACAGATACGCAGTATTTT,CASNQATDTQYF